Listed below are T cell receptor beta chains from one sample, sequenced in a study of CD8 T cells in Susac syndrome. TCRdb ran MiXCR on the immunoSEQ multiplex PCR reads and lists one entry per CDR3 protein. This sample has roughly 140,000 distinct CDR3 sequences, with roughly 95% found just once. Material for sequencing was CD8+ T cells from PBMCs. The receptors come from a human donor with multiple sclerosis. Both conserved end residues are trimmed from each CDR3.

TRBV7-9	ASSSDGYTDTQY
TRBV12-3/TRBV12-4	ASQWGGTEAF
TRBV29-1	SVVLLAAQETQY
TRBV7-9	ASSPQAAYEQY
TRBV12-3/TRBV12-4	ASTEDQGNRNGYT
TRBV20-1	SAQGAHGYT
TRBV20-1	SASGLAGAHNEQF
TRBV5-1	ASRMSNSLYNEQF
TRBV7-8	ASSPRPLSGETQY
TRBV5-6	ASSPGTGSNEQF
TRBV25-1	ASSRTLRDTEAF
TRBV5-1	ASSDRGSGSSYEQY
TRBV18	ASSPDLRGPFAEQY
TRBV7-9	ASSTRDNSYEQY
TRBV9	ASSVPGQGKDEQF
TRBV29-1	SVSLHDATSSKGETQY
TRBV2	ASSEARQGNSPLH
TRBV30	AEDQGWLGYT
TRBV12-3/TRBV12-4	ASSSTGGVNEQF
TRBV7-3	ASSTGGGYEQY
TRBV7-2	ASSRDGYSNQPQH
TRBV11-1	ASSLALSTEQF
TRBV9	ASSVIGTDTQY
TRBV2	ASIAIQEASYNEQF
TRBV5-6	ASSLDQVIQY
TRBV25-1	ASRAPNTEAF
TRBV29-1	SALGGQGTHGYT
TRBV29-1	SVGGINEQF
TRBV29-1	SVEDRDRTYNEQF
TRBV6-6	ASPGGWGTEAF
TRBV20-1	SARPDRARPYNEQF
TRBV4-1	ASSLSGRLKGGYT
TRBV6-5	ASSYSTNSYNEQF
TRBV6-5	ASSYSSGGEQF
TRBV7-9	ASSLRSGTSTDTQY
TRBV6-5	ASYSGANVLT
TRBV9	ASSVVGGYGYT
TRBV4-1	ASSQVIRSYNEQF
TRBV7-8	ASSGTSGGYNEQF
TRBV6-2/TRBV6-3	ASNTGGGYNEQF
TRBV4-1	ASSQDGNEQY
TRBV6-4	ASSRTEAASTDTQY
TRBV5-6	ASSLIGENTGELF
TRBV6-5	ASSSLDSLGYT
TRBV28	ASSLEASHNEQF
TRBV25-1	ASFYSTGNTGELF